The entry that follows covers one T cell receptor (beta chain) sequence. Its antigen is not known. Replicate PCRs from sorted subsets contained roughly 200 ng DNA, which is around 29,000 T cell genomes. Assay used: immunoSEQ multiplex PCR; TCRdb lists only in-frame clones, some missing. The sample records roughly 2.2 million clones, just over 90% being singletons. These data belong to a study of shared clonotypes between healthy human individuals. Study-wide results and limits: Generally, naive subsets (rather than memory subsets) showed larger estimated richness. Limited genetic and exposure-history diversity came from having few donors. The study found about 5% of naive CD4 clonotypes shared across a few donors.

Sequencing input: naive CD4+ T cells from PBMCs. The subset here: CD45RA+ positively selected. The sequence was collected from a man aged 18 to 29 in good health. Some clones in this sample may be carry-over from other donors' samples.

In DNA, the CDR3 is TGTGCCAGCAGCTTGGCCGGGGTTCAGCAGCCCCAGCATTTT. This sequence encodes CASSLAGVQQPQHF. The gene calls are TRBV5-4 and TRBJ1-5; D unresolved. Germline CDR1 is SGHNT and CDR2 is YYREEE (reference sequence). V lost 0 bases and J 7 bases, leaving 11 bases between the germline ends. The CDR3 totals 14 residues.